The 27 T cell receptor beta chains below come from one sample, sequenced in a study of T-cell reconstitution after alpha-beta-depleted transplantation in children. TCRbeta library preparation incorporated unique molecular identifiers. TCRdb reprocessed the PCR reads via MiXCR and lists one record per CDR3 protein. The sample has some 43,000 distinct CDR3 sequences, about 9% seen once. Source: PBMCs, mostly from graft donor cells, taken 60 days after TCRalphabeta/CD19-depleted stem cell transplant. These receptors all come from a male patient aged 2-10 years who had a stem cell transplant for chronic granulomatous disease, so the T cells may come from the graft donor.

Ten or more counts support this clonotype. This chain connects TRBV3-1 to TRBJ1-6, with TRBD1 identical over 7 bases. Germline V lookup: CDR1 LGHDT, CDR2 YNNKEL (reference sequence). Trimming at V came to 4 bases and at J to 4 bases, leaving 19 bases not matched to a gene. The CDR3 runs 20 residues. CDR3 bases: TGTGCCAGCAGCCTTTATAGACAGGGCCATCGATCCTCTTATAATTCACCCCTCCACTTT. Its protein product is CASSLYRQGHRSSYNSPLHF. Supplemented by reference TRBV3-1 and TRBJ1-6, the full variable domain reads DTAVSQTPKYLVTQMGNDKSIKCEQNLGHDTMYWYKQDSKKFLKIMFSYNNKELIINETVPNRFSPKSPDKAHLNLHINSLELGDSAVYFCASSLYRQGHRSSYNSPLHFGNGTRLTVT.

This clonotype was picked up many times. V is TRBV5-1 and J is TRBJ2-7, with 7 nucleotides matching TRBD2. The CDR3 is 17 residues long. Germline assignment: CDR1 SGHRS and CDR2 YFSETQ. Trimming removed 4 bases from V and 3 bases from J; junction bases left unmatched: 16. The CDR3: CASSPKTLAERIYEQYF. CDR3 coding DNA: TGCGCCAGCAGCCCCAAAACGCTAGCGGAAAGAATCTACGAGCAGTACTTC. The whole variable domain, filled in from reference TRBV5-1 and TRBJ2-7, reads KAGVTQTPRYLIKTRGQQVTLSCSPISGHRSVSWYQQTPGQGLQFLFEYFSETQRNKGNFPGRFSGRQFSNSRSEMNVSTLELGDSALYLCASSPKTLAERIYEQYFGPGTRLTVT.

The sample holds a few counts of this clonotype. J is TRBJ2-7 and V is TRBV2; TRBD1 is a possible D gene (6 bases). Between the trimmed V and J ends, which lost 10 bases and 3 bases, there was a span of 16 bases. CDR1 and CDR2 (germline): SNHLY, FYNNEI. The CDR3 consists of 13 residues. CDR3 sequence reads: CANPMGQSYEQYF. In DNA form, the CDR3 reads TGTGCCAATCCCATGGGACAAAGCTACGAGCAGTACTTC.

This clonotype showed up many times. The chain is built from TRBV5-1 and TRBJ2-7, with D possibly being TRBD2 (5 bases). CDR1 is SGHRS, CDR2 YFSETQ, per germline. This CDR3 has 15 amino acids. V was shortened by 5 bases and J by 2 bases, with 17 bases between the two germline ends. In nucleotides, the CDR3 is TGCGCCAGCAGACACCGGTCCGGGGAAACCTACGAGCAGTACTTC. Protein sequence: CASRHRSGETYEQYF.

A word on this clonotype: One junction end disagrees with the germline gene, perhaps due to a read error. V usage is TRBV28 and J usage is TRBJ1-6; D is uncertain. Germline CDR1 MDHEN, CDR2 SYDVKM. The CDR3 is 13 residues long. The CDR3 is CAKISGRNSPFHF. The CDR3 DNA reads TGTGCCAAAATCTCGGGGAGAAATTCACCCTTCCACTTT. The whole variable domain, filled in from reference TRBV28 and TRBJ1-6, reads DVKVTQSSRYLVKRTGEKVFLECVQDMDHENMFWYRQDPGLGLRLIYFSYDVKMKEKGDIPEGYSVSREKKERFSLILESASTNQTSMYLCAKISGRNSPFHFGNGTRLTVT.

This clonotype was recorded at least ten times. The rearrangement uses TRBV12-5 and TRBJ1-1; 9 bases line up with TRBD1. CDR3 length: 15 amino acids. J lost 5 bases, V lost 5 bases, and 9 bases had no gene match. CDR1 and CDR2 (germline): LGHNT, FRNRAP. This CDR3 is CASGVGQGGFTEAFF. The CDR3 DNA reads as TGTGCTAGTGGTGTGGGACAGGGTGGATTTACTGAAGCTTTCTTT.

This clonotype was counted between two and nine times. The chain employs TRBV6-5 and TRBJ2-1; 7 nucleotides line up with TRBD2. CDR3 length equals 16 residues. V lost 2 bases and J lost 7; bases outside the gene matches: 11. CDR1 is MNHEY, CDR2 SVGAGI, per germline. Here the CDR3 DNA reads TGTGCCAGCAGTTACGGGGGGGTAAGGGGTTTGAATGAGCAGTTCTTC. Amino acid sequence: CASSYGGVRGLNEQFF.

This clonotype was seen ten or more times. The chain links TRBV10-2 to TRBJ1-2, with TRBD1 identical over 8 bases. The CDR3 totals 15 residues. Trimming removed 2 bases from V and 5 bases from J; junction bases left unmatched: 7. From germline, CDR1 is WSHSY and CDR2 SAAADI. The CDR3 region has the DNA TGCGCCAGCAGTGAGACGACAGGGGCGAAGTATGGCTACACCTTC. It yields the protein CASSETTGAKYGYTF.

This clonotype showed up just a few times. CDR3 sequence (DNA): TGTGCCATCAGTTTTTATCAGGGCTCTGGGGCCAACGTCCTGACTTTC. Its protein product is CAISFYQGSGANVLTF. The chain recombines TRBV10-3 with TRBJ2-6, with D maybe TRBD1 (5 bases). This CDR3 contains 16 residues. V was cut by 5 bases and J by 0 bases, with 11 bases left in between. Germline lookup yields CDR1 ENHRY and CDR2 SYGVKD.

This clonotype was detected many times. J is TRBJ2-7 and V is TRBV28; no clear D gene. CDR1 MDHEN and CDR2 SYDVKM come from the germline V gene. Trimming cost V 1 base and J 7 bases, with 5 bases left between them. The CDR3 consists of 11 residues. CDR3 amino acids: CASSLLREQYF. CDR3 bases: TGTGCCAGCAGTTTATTGCGGGAGCAGTACTTC.

This clonotype has ten or more counts. The chain links TRBV29-1 to TRBJ2-7; 7 nucleotides line up with TRBD1. Unmatched junction bases numbered 16, after V lost 7 bases and J lost 4 bases. The CDR3 runs to 15 residues. Germline V gives CDR1 SQVTM, CDR2 ANQGSEA. The CDR3 sequence: CSGRTGIHPPYEQYF. The CDR3 coding sequence is TGCAGCGGAAGGACAGGCATCCACCCCCCTTACGAGCAGTACTTC.

This clonotype appeared many times. V gene TRBV27 combines with J gene TRBJ1-5; D call uncertain. The CDR3 length is 17 residues. The V gene lost 5 bases and the J gene lost 6 bases, with 23 bases spanning the gap. Germline V gives CDR1 MNHEY, CDR2 SMNVEV (reference sequence). The CDR3 sequence is CASSHFTGTAVSQPQHF. For the CDR3, the DNA is TGTGCCAGCAGTCATTTTACGGGAACCGCAGTTAGTCAGCCCCAGCATTTT.

At least ten counts were recorded for this clonotype. The chain couples TRBV4-2 to TRBJ2-7; weak D call: TRBD2 (7 bases). In germline, CDR1 is LGHNA, CDR2 YNFKEQ. V lost 4 bases, J lost 1 base, and 23 bases lay in between. This CDR3 is built from 18 residues. The chain's CDR3 is CASSLNRWGGPRSYEQYF. For the CDR3, the DNA is TGTGCCAGCAGCCTGAACCGTTGGGGGGGGCCCAGATCCTACGAGCAGTACTTC.

At least ten counts were recorded for this clonotype. The chain joins TRBV3-1 to TRBJ2-7; 11 bases are a match to TRBD2. The CDR3 consists of 15 residues. J gave up 4 bases and V 1 base, and 3 bases lay outside the gene matches. Germline assignment: CDR1 LGHDT and CDR2 YNNKEL (reference sequence). For the CDR3, the DNA is TGTGCCAGCAGCCAAGGCCTAGCGGGAGGTTACGAGCAGTACTTC. Translating it yields CASSQGLAGGYEQYF.

The table lists this clonotype with many counts. The J gene is TRBJ2-2, the V gene TRBV4-2, with TRBD2 as a possible D gene (5 bases). The CDR3 is 14 residues long. Trimming removed 4 bases from V and 6 bases from J, with 12 bases in between. The germline CDR1 and CDR2 sequences are LGHNA and YNFKEQ. CDR3 bases: TGTGCCAGCAGCCCACTAGTAGGTCCCGGGGAGCTGTTTTTT. Translating gives CASSPLVGPGELFF.

This clonotype was counted between two and nine times. This chain uses TRBV3-1 with TRBJ1-4, with D possibly being TRBD1 (6 bases). The CDR3 totals 19 residues. Germline V gene lookup returns CDR1 LGHDT and CDR2 YNNKEL (reference sequence). The germline V and J ends were trimmed by 0 bases and 3 bases, with 20 bases remaining between them. The DNA for the CDR3 is TGTGCCAGCAGCCAAGATAGGCCAGGGGTTCTGAGGCCTAATGAAAAACTGTTTTTT. This codes for CASSQDRPGVLRPNEKLFF.

There are many counts of this clonotype. The chain has TRBV11-2 and TRBJ2-1; no clear D gene. CDR3 length: 16 residues. The ends were cut back, 1 base at V and 3 bases at J, with 13 bases in the middle. CDR1 is SGHAT and CDR2 is FQNNGV in the germline V gene. CDR3 amino acids: CASSLGVFSSYNEQFF. The CDR3 bases are TGTGCCAGCAGCTTAGGGGTTTTTAGTAGCTACAATGAGCAGTTCTTC.

This clonotype occurred many times. The chain carries TRBV6-5 and TRBJ1-5, with TRBD1 as a possible D gene (6 bases). Per germline, CDR1 MNHEY and CDR2 SVGAGI. Trimming took 6 bases from V and 4 from J, leaving 16 bases between them. The CDR3 totals 15 residues. The CDR3 DNA sequence: TGTGCCAGCAGAATAACCGGGGGCGGGAATCAGCCCCAGCATTTT. Amino acid sequence: CASRITGGGNQPQHF.

This clonotype showed up many times. The genes are TRBV2 and TRBJ1-2; weak D call: TRBD1 (5 bases). Germline V gives CDR1 SNHLY, CDR2 FYNNEI. V lost 6 bases and J 9 bases, leaving 11 bases between the germline ends. The CDR3 spans 11 residues. DNA of the CDR3: TGTGCCAGCAGACGGGACCGAAGCTACACCTTC. Its protein is CASRRDRSYTF.

In regard to this clonotype: Being one base from a much bigger clone, this may be a read error. The chain links TRBV9 to TRBJ2-1; 7 bases line up with TRBD2. The CDR3 spans 16 residues. Looked up from germline, CDR1 is SGDLS and CDR2 is YYNGEE. CDR3 coding DNA: TGTGCCAGCAGCCCAGCAGGGAGGGTCCCGTACAATGTGCAGTTCTTC. Protein sequence: CASSPAGRVPYNVQFF.

The chain carries TRBV30 and TRBJ1-1; D unclear. V shed 0 bases and J shed 4 bases, with 15 bases lying between them. This CDR3 region has 15 residues. CDR1 and CDR2 (germline): GTSNPN, SVGIG (reference sequence). The CDR3 nucleotides are TGTGCCTGGAGTGTACTTGCGGGATTGGGCACTGAAGCTTTCTTT. Residues: CAWSVLAGLGTEAFF.

The V gene is TRBV10-2, the J gene TRBJ1-5; a possible D gene is TRBD1 (6 bases). Germline V CDR1 and CDR2: WSHSY, SAAADI. The CDR3 totals 15 residues. Deletions cut 3 bases from V and 7 bases from J, with 16 bases between. The CDR3 is CASSEQTGIFQPQHF. For the CDR3, the DNA is TGCGCCAGCAGTGAACAAACAGGGATTTTCCAGCCCCAGCATTTT.

This clonotype was detected ten times or more. The CDR3: CASAARGASGRAVTGELFF. The CDR3 nucleotides are TGTGCCAGCGCGGCGAGGGGGGCTAGCGGGAGGGCGGTCACCGGGGAGCTGTTTTTT. The chain combines TRBV27 with TRBJ2-2, with 12 nucleotides matching TRBD2. The CDR3 consists of 19 residues. Trimming at V came to 8 bases and at J to 4 bases, leaving 17 bases not matched to a gene. The germline V gene encodes CDR1 MNHEY and CDR2 SMNVEV (reference sequence).

V usage is TRBV7-2 and J usage is TRBJ1-1; tentatively, D is TRBD1 (5 bases). V was trimmed by 2 bases and J by 3 bases, leaving 13 bases between them. The CDR3 contains 15 residues. From germline, CDR1 is SGHTA and CDR2 FQGNSA. DNA for the CDR3: TGTGCCAGCAGCTTATGGGCCGGGGGGGACACTGAAGCTTTCTTT. Translated: CASSLWAGGDTEAFF.

This clonotype was counted between two and nine times. The gene calls are TRBV12-3 or TRBV12-4 and TRBJ1-2; 9 positions match TRBD1. CDR3 length: 14 residues. After removal of 1 base from V and 4 bases from J, the junction contained 1 base not matched to a gene. The CDR3 DNA follows: TGTGCCAGCAGTTTAGTACAGGGGGCCTATGGCTACACCTTC. Translated, it gives CASSLVQGAYGYTF.

This clonotype has ten or more counts. The V and J genes are TRBV6-5 and TRBJ1-2, with D possibly being TRBD1 (6 bases). The CDR3 has 14 amino acids. V was clipped by 0 bases and J by 5 bases, with 10 bases between them. CDR1 and CDR2 (germline): MNHEY, SVGAGI. The CDR3 reads CASSYSGGRYGYTF. The DNA of the CDR3 is TGTGCCAGCAGTTACTCGGGGGGCCGGTATGGCTACACCTTC.

This clonotype was found a few times. The chain employs TRBV6-1 and TRBJ2-2; D gene unclear. The V and J ends lost 0 bases and 3 bases respectively, with 5 bases between them. CDR3 length equals 14 residues. Germline V gives CDR1 MNHNS, CDR2 SASEGT. The CDR3 is CASSEALDTGELFF. The DNA for the CDR3 is TGTGCCAGCAGTGAAGCGCTAGACACCGGGGAGCTGTTTTTT.